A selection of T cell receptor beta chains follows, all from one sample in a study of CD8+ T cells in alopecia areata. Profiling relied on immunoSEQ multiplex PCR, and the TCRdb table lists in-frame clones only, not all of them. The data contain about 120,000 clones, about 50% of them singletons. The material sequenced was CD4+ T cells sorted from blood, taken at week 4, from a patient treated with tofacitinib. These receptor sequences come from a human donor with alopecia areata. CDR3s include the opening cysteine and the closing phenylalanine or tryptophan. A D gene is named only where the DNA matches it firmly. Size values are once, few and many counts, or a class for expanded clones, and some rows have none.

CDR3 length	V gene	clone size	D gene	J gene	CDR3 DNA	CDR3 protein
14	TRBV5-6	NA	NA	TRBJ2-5	TGTGCCAGCAGCTTGGCCACACTGGAAGAGACCCAGTACTTC	CASSLATLEETQYF
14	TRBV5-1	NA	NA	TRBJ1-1	TGCGCCAGCAGCTTGCACAGCGGGAGCACTGAAGCTTTCTTT	CASSLHSGSTEAFF
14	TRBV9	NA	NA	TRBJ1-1	TGTGCCAGCAGCGTAGGAGCGGTGAACACTGAAGCTTTCTTT	CASSVGAVNTEAFF
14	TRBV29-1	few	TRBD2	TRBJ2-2	TGCAGCGTACGTGAGCGGGGGAACACCGGGGAGCTGTTTTTT	CSVRERGNTGELFF
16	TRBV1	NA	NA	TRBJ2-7	TGCACCACCGGGACAGGGTCCACCTCCCCTTCCTACGAGCAGTACTTC	CTTGTGSTSPSYEQYF
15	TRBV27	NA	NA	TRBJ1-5	TGTGCCAGCAGTTTGGGAGGCAGTTTTAATCAGCCCCAGCATTTT	CASSLGGSFNQPQHF
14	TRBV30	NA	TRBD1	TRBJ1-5	TGTGCCTGGAGTAGAGGGGGCGTGGGCCAGCCCCAGCATTTT	CAWSRGGVGQPQHF
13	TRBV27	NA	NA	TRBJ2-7	TGTGCCAGCAGTTTATTGGGCGGTTACGAGCAGTACTTC	CASSLLGGYEQYF
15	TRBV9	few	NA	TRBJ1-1	TGTGCCAGCAGCGTGAACCAGGGACGGAACACTGAAGCTTTCTTT	CASSVNQGRNTEAFF
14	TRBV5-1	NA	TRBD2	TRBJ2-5	TGCGCCAGCAGCTTGGGAGGACTAGAGGAGACCCAGTACTTC	CASSLGGLEETQYF
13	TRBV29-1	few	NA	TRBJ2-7	TGCAGCGTCGGTGGTCGAGTCACCTACGAGCAGTACTTC	CSVGGRVTYEQYF
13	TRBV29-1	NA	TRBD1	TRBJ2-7	TGCAGCGCTGGGACAGGGGCCTCCTACGAGCAGTACTTC	CSAGTGASYEQYF
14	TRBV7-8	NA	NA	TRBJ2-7	TGTGCCAGCAGCTTACGTCGGGGGCCAGACGAGCAGTACTTC	CASSLRRGPDEQYF
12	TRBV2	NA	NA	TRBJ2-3	TGTGCCAGCAGAGCCACCCTGGATACGCAGTATTTT	CASRATLDTQYF
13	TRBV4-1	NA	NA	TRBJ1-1	TGCGCCAGCAGCCAAGTCGGGCGCACTGAAGCTTTCTTT	CASSQVGRTEAFF
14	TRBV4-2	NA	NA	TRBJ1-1	TGTGCCAGCAGCCTATATCAGGATAACACTGAAGCTTTCTTT	CASSLYQDNTEAFF
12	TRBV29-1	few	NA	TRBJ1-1	TGCAGCGTTGTCCGGGTCGGGACTGAAGCTTTCTTT	CSVVRVGTEAFF
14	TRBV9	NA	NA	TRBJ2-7	TGTGCCAGCAGTCAACGCCCGGGGAACTACGAGCAGTACTTC	CASSQRPGNYEQYF
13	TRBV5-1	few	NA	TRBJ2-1	TGCGCCAGCTCGAAAGGCTCCTACAATGAGCAGTTCTTC	CASSKGSYNEQFF